This is a list of T cell receptor beta chains from one sample in a study of shared clonotypes between healthy human individuals. Using immunoSEQ multiplex PCR, the repertoire was profiled, and TCRdb retains in-frame clones only, with some absent. The sample lists fewer than 600,000 clones, around three quarters occurring once. The sample comprised PBMCs. These TCRs come from a woman in her forties in good health. Some clones in this sample may be carry-over from other donors' samples. Each CDR3 is given with its conserved first and last residue. D genes are given only for firm matches. Some rows mark clone size as missing; the rest say once, few, many or name a class of expanded clone.

abundance: -
len: 15
d_gene: -
j_gene: TRBJ1-1
v_gene: TRBV7-9
CDR3aa: CASSLVGSPNTEAFF
CDR3nt: TGTGCCAGCAGCTTAGTAGGCAGTCCGAACACTGAAGCTTTCTTT

abundance: -
len: 16
d_gene: -
j_gene: TRBJ1-5
v_gene: TRBV6-5
CDR3aa: CASSYSGALSNQPQHF
CDR3nt: TGTGCCAGCAGTTACAGCGGAGCCCTTAGCAATCAGCCCCAGCATTTT

abundance: once
len: 13
d_gene: -
j_gene: TRBJ1-5
v_gene: TRBV7-9
CDR3aa: CASSSQTYQPQHF
CDR3nt: TGTGCCAGCAGCTCCCAGACCTATCAGCCCCAGCATTTT

abundance: -
len: 16
d_gene: -
j_gene: TRBJ1-6
v_gene: TRBV7-6
CDR3aa: CASSPGAGQGNSPLHF
CDR3nt: TGTGCCAGCAGCCCAGGGGCGGGGCAGGGAAATTCACCCCTCCACTTT

abundance: -
len: 15
d_gene: -
j_gene: TRBJ1-2
v_gene: TRBV5-1
CDR3aa: CASSPDPQANYGYTF
CDR3nt: TGCGCCAGCAGCCCCGATCCGCAAGCTAACTATGGCTACACCTTC

abundance: -
len: 13
d_gene: -
j_gene: TRBJ2-7
v_gene: TRBV27
CDR3aa: CASSFSKGYEQYF
CDR3nt: TGTGCCAGCAGTTTCTCGAAAGGCTACGAGCAGTACTTC

abundance: -
len: 14
d_gene: -
j_gene: TRBJ2-3
v_gene: TRBV27
CDR3aa: CASSPRGPGLAQYF
CDR3nt: TGTGCCAGCAGTCCCAGGGGTCCGGGTTTGGCGCAGTATTTT

abundance: -
len: 18
d_gene: TRBD2
j_gene: TRBJ2-2
v_gene: TRBV10-1
CDR3aa: CASSPTGGTSGSFGELFF
CDR3nt: TGCGCCAGCAGCCCTACGGGGGGGACTAGCGGGAGTTTCGGGGAGCTGTTTTTT

abundance: -
len: 17
d_gene: TRBD2
j_gene: TRBJ2-4
v_gene: TRBV11-2
CDR3aa: CASSLVGGSTWENIQYF
CDR3nt: TGTGCCAGCAGCTTAGTGGGGGGGAGTACGTGGGAAAACATTCAGTACTTC

abundance: -
len: 14
d_gene: TRBD2
j_gene: TRBJ2-1
v_gene: TRBV30
CDR3aa: CAWTRTSQANEQFF
CDR3nt: TGTGCCTGGACCCGGACTAGCCAAGCCAATGAGCAGTTCTTC

abundance: once
len: 14
d_gene: -
j_gene: TRBJ2-7
v_gene: TRBV27
CDR3aa: CASRRGGRNYEQYF
CDR3nt: TGTGCCAGCAGACGTGGGGGCAGAAACTACGAGCAGTACTTC

abundance: -
len: 15
d_gene: TRBD2
j_gene: TRBJ2-1
v_gene: TRBV6-5
CDR3aa: CASSYGTSPSNEQFF
CDR3nt: TGTGCCAGCAGTTACGGGACTAGCCCCTCCAATGAGCAGTTCTTC

abundance: -
len: 14
d_gene: -
j_gene: TRBJ2-3
v_gene: TRBV7-2
CDR3aa: CASSPGLRPDTQYF
CDR3nt: TGTGCCAGCAGCCCGGGACTCCGCCCGGATACGCAGTATTTT

abundance: -
len: 13
d_gene: TRBD1
j_gene: TRBJ2-5
v_gene: TRBV9
CDR3aa: CASNRGPQETQYF
CDR3nt: TGTGCCAGCAACAGGGGTCCACAAGAGACCCAGTACTTC

abundance: -
len: 15
d_gene: TRBD2
j_gene: TRBJ2-1
v_gene: TRBV5-6
CDR3aa: CASSLVTSGGNEQFF
CDR3nt: TGTGCCAGCAGCTTGGTTACTAGCGGGGGCAATGAGCAGTTCTTC

abundance: -
len: 16
d_gene: TRBD2
j_gene: TRBJ2-3
v_gene: TRBV19
CDR3aa: CASSMHSGSSTDTQYF
CDR3nt: TGTGCCAGTAGTATGCATAGCGGGAGTAGCACAGATACGCAGTATTTT

abundance: many
len: 12
d_gene: -
j_gene: TRBJ1-1
v_gene: TRBV28
CDR3aa: CASSLTGAEAFF
CDR3nt: TGTGCCAGCAGTTTAACTGGGGCTGAAGCTTTCTTT

abundance: many
len: 13
d_gene: -
j_gene: TRBJ2-1
v_gene: TRBV6-4
CDR3aa: CASSEDSYNEQFF
CDR3nt: TGTGCCAGCAGTGAGGACTCCTACAATGAGCAGTTCTTC

abundance: -
len: 15
d_gene: TRBD2
j_gene: TRBJ2-7
v_gene: TRBV5-1
CDR3aa: CASSVTLAGIYEQYF
CDR3nt: TGCGCCAGCAGCGTAACCCTAGCGGGGATCTACGAGCAGTACTTC

abundance: -
len: 13
d_gene: TRBD1
j_gene: TRBJ2-7
v_gene: TRBV6-5
CDR3aa: CASSGQGEGEQYF
CDR3nt: TGTGCCAGTTCGGGACAGGGTGAGGGCGAGCAGTACTTC

abundance: -
len: 13
d_gene: -
j_gene: TRBJ2-5
v_gene: TRBV5-1
CDR3aa: CASSTTYQETQYF
CDR3nt: TGCGCCAGCAGCACGACATACCAAGAGACCCAGTACTTC

abundance: -
len: 14
d_gene: -
j_gene: TRBJ1-1
v_gene: TRBV18
CDR3aa: CASSPGRGNTEAFF
CDR3nt: TGTGCCAGCTCACCTGGAAGGGGGAACACTGAAGCTTTCTTT

abundance: few
len: 14
d_gene: -
j_gene: TRBJ2-6
v_gene: TRBV7-3
CDR3aa: CASSSAGGANVLTF
CDR3nt: TGTGCCAGCAGTTCGGCCGGCGGGGCCAACGTCCTGACTTTC

abundance: -
len: 16
d_gene: TRBD1
j_gene: TRBJ2-2
v_gene: TRBV28
CDR3aa: CASSSPGQGVTGELFF
CDR3nt: TGTGCCAGCAGTTCACCGGGACAGGGGGTTACCGGGGAGCTGTTTTTT

abundance: many
len: 13
d_gene: -
j_gene: TRBJ2-7
v_gene: TRBV5-1
CDR3aa: CASSLERAYEQYF
CDR3nt: TGCGCCAGCAGCCTTGAAAGGGCCTACGAGCAGTACTTC

abundance: -
len: 15
d_gene: -
j_gene: TRBJ2-7
v_gene: TRBV10-3
CDR3aa: CATKTPTRFSYEQYF
CDR3nt: TGTGCCACCAAAACGCCGACACGTTTTTCCTACGAGCAGTACTTC

abundance: -
len: 16
d_gene: TRBD2
j_gene: TRBJ2-5
v_gene: TRBV7-2
CDR3aa: CASSLFAGVFQETQYF
CDR3nt: TGTGCCAGCAGCTTGTTTGCGGGAGTATTTCAAGAGACCCAGTACTTC

abundance: -
len: 12
d_gene: -
j_gene: TRBJ2-7
v_gene: TRBV6-6
CDR3aa: CASSIDRYEQYF
CDR3nt: TGTGCCAGCAGCATTGACAGGTACGAGCAGTACTTC

abundance: -
len: 14
d_gene: -
j_gene: TRBJ1-1
v_gene: TRBV28
CDR3aa: CASSLHVLNTEAFF
CDR3nt: TGTGCCAGCAGTTTACACGTCTTGAACACTGAAGCTTTCTTT

abundance: -
len: 16
d_gene: TRBD1
j_gene: TRBJ2-6
v_gene: TRBV28
CDR3aa: CASTRQGSSGANVLTF
CDR3nt: TGTGCCAGCACCCGACAGGGAAGCTCTGGGGCCAACGTCCTGACTTTC

abundance: -
len: 14
d_gene: TRBD2
j_gene: TRBJ2-5
v_gene: TRBV27
CDR3aa: CASSFVVGGEAQYF
CDR3nt: TGTGCCAGCAGTTTTGTCGTGGGGGGGGAGGCCCAGTACTTC

abundance: -
len: 15
d_gene: TRBD2
j_gene: TRBJ2-7
v_gene: TRBV5-4
CDR3aa: CASSSTSGLSYEQYF
CDR3nt: TGTGCCAGCAGCTCGACTAGCGGACTATCCTACGAGCAGTACTTC

abundance: -
len: 16
d_gene: TRBD1
j_gene: TRBJ2-1
v_gene: TRBV7-2
CDR3aa: CASSGKGFTGGNEQFF
CDR3nt: TGTGCCAGCAGCGGCAAGGGCTTCACAGGGGGCAATGAGCAGTTCTTC

abundance: -
len: 14
d_gene: -
j_gene: TRBJ2-2
v_gene: TRBV11-2
CDR3aa: CASSLGARAGELFF
CDR3nt: TGTGCCAGCAGCTTAGGGGCTAGAGCTGGGGAGCTGTTTTTT

abundance: -
len: 18
d_gene: TRBD1
j_gene: TRBJ1-4
v_gene: TRBV4-3
CDR3aa: CASSQDVTGRSNREKLFF
CDR3nt: TGCGCCAGCAGCCAAGATGTGACAGGGCGCAGTAATAGAGAAAAACTGTTTTTT

abundance: -
len: 12
d_gene: -
j_gene: TRBJ2-2
v_gene: TRBV6-4
CDR3aa: CASATGTGELFF
CDR3nt: TGTGCCAGTGCTACGGGCACCGGGGAGCTGTTTTTT

abundance: -
len: 15
d_gene: TRBD1
j_gene: TRBJ1-1
v_gene: TRBV5-1
CDR3aa: CASSLAGGMNTEAFF
CDR3nt: TGCGCCAGCAGCTTGGCAGGGGGCATGAACACTGAAGCTTTCTTT

abundance: -
len: 16
d_gene: -
j_gene: TRBJ2-7
v_gene: TRBV19
CDR3aa: CASSALLDTSSYEQYF
CDR3nt: TGTGCCAGTAGTGCTCTCTTGGACACGAGCTCCTACGAGCAGTACTTC

abundance: -
len: 16
d_gene: TRBD1
j_gene: TRBJ1-2
v_gene: TRBV4-1
CDR3aa: CASSPDHLTGAYGYTF
CDR3nt: TGCGCCAGCAGCCCAGACCATCTGACAGGGGCCTATGGCTACACCTTC

abundance: once
len: 12
d_gene: -
j_gene: TRBJ1-5
v_gene: TRBV25-1
CDR3aa: CASRTGGQPQHF
CDR3nt: TGTGCCAGTCGTACCGGAGGTCAGCCCCAGCATTTT

abundance: -
len: 15
d_gene: -
j_gene: TRBJ1-4
v_gene: TRBV28
CDR3aa: CASRFWHPTNEKLFF
CDR3nt: TGTGCCAGCAGGTTCTGGCATCCAACTAATGAAAAACTGTTTTTT

abundance: -
len: 15
d_gene: -
j_gene: TRBJ2-7
v_gene: TRBV27
CDR3aa: CASSPSRGLAYEQYF
CDR3nt: TGTGCCAGCAGTCCGAGCAGGGGTCTAGCCTACGAGCAGTACTTC

abundance: -
len: 14
d_gene: -
j_gene: TRBJ2-3
v_gene: TRBV10-3
CDR3aa: CAISESQGPDTQYF
CDR3nt: TGTGCCATCAGTGAGTCGCAGGGTCCAGATACGCAGTATTTT

abundance: -
len: 13
d_gene: -
j_gene: TRBJ1-2
v_gene: TRBV25-1
CDR3aa: CASSERGKQGYTF
CDR3nt: TGTGCCAGCAGTGAACGGGGGAAGCAAGGCTACACCTTC

abundance: -
len: 13
d_gene: -
j_gene: TRBJ2-3
v_gene: TRBV28
CDR3aa: CASSSPAEDTQYF
CDR3nt: TGTGCCAGCAGTAGCCCAGCGGAGGATACGCAGTATTTT

abundance: -
len: 14
d_gene: -
j_gene: TRBJ2-7
v_gene: TRBV5-1
CDR3aa: CASSLAGDPYEQYF
CDR3nt: TGCGCCAGCAGCTTGGCGGGAGATCCCTACGAGCAGTACTTC

abundance: -
len: 13
d_gene: -
j_gene: TRBJ2-7
v_gene: TRBV6-5
CDR3aa: CASTTVRGYEQYF
CDR3nt: TGTGCCAGCACCACGGTCAGGGGCTACGAGCAGTACTTC

abundance: -
len: 15
d_gene: -
j_gene: TRBJ2-2
v_gene: TRBV6-5
CDR3aa: CASSYQPANTGELFF
CDR3nt: TGTGCCAGCAGTTACCAGCCTGCGAACACCGGGGAGCTGTTTTTT

abundance: -
len: 15
d_gene: TRBD1
j_gene: TRBJ2-7
v_gene: TRBV5-4
CDR3aa: CASSLVTGGPTEQYF
CDR3nt: TGTGCCAGCAGCTTGGTAACAGGGGGACCTACCGAGCAGTACTTC

abundance: -
len: 14
d_gene: -
j_gene: TRBJ2-7
v_gene: TRBV11-2
CDR3aa: CASSPRVVSGEQYF
CDR3nt: TGTGCCAGCAGCCCCCGTGTTGTTTCGGGAGAGCAGTACTTC